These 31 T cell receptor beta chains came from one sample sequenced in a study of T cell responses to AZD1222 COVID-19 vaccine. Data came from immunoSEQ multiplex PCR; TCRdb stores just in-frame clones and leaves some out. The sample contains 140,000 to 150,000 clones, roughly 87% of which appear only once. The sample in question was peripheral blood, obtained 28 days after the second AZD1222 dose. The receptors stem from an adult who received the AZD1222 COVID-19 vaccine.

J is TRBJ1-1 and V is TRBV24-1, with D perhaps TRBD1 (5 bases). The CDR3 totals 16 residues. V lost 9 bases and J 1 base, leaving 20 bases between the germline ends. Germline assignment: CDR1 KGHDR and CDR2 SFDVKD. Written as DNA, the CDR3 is TGTGCCACCCGCCCGGGGGTAATGGACGGGAACACTGAAGCTTTCTTT. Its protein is CATRPGVMDGNTEAFF.

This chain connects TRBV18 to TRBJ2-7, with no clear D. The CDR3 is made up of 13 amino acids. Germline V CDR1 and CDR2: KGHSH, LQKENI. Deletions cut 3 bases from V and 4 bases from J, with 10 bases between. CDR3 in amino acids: CASSPLERYEQYF. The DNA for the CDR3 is TGTGCCAGCTCACCCCTCGAAAGATACGAGCAGTACTTC. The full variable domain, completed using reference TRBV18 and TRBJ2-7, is NAGVMQNPRHLVRRRGQEARLRCSPMKGHSHVYWYRQLPEEGLKFMVYLQKENIIDESGMPKERFSAEFPKEGPSILRIQQVVRGDSAAYFCASSPLERYEQYFGPGTRLTVT.

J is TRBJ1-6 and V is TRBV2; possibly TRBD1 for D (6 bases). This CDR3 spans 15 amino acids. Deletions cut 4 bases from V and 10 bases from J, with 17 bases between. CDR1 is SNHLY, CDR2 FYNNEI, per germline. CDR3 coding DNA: TGTGCCAGCAGTGCGGGGGCTGATCCAGGATCACCCCTCCACTTT. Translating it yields CASSAGADPGSPLHF.

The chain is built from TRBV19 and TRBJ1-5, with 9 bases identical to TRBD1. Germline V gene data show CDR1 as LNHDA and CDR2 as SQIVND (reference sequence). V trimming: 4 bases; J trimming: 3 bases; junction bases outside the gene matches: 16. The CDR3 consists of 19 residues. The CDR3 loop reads CASSTSYRRGQGLNQPQHF. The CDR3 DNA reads TGTGCCAGTAGTACCTCATACCGGAGGGGACAGGGACTCAATCAGCCCCAGCATTTT.

The CDR3 sequence is CASSLGQPYGYTF. As DNA, the CDR3 is TGTGCCAGCAGTTTAGGGCAGCCTTATGGCTACACCTTC. This chain connects TRBV28 to TRBJ1-2, with unresolved D. This CDR3 has 13 amino acids. Germline V lookup: CDR1 MDHEN, CDR2 SYDVKM. Trimming took 2 bases from V and 5 from J, leaving 9 bases between them.

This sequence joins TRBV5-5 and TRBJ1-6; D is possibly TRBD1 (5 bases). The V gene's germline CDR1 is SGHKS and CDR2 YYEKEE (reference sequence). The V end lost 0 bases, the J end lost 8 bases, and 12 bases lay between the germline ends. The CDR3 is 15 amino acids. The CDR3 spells CASSLAPGSHSPLHF. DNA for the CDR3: TGTGCCAGCAGCTTGGCTCCAGGGAGCCATTCACCCCTCCACTTT.

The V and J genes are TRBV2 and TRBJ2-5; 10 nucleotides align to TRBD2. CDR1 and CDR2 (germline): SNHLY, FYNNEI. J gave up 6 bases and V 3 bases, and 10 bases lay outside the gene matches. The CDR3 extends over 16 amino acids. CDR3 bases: TGTGCCAGCAGTGAGGGGCTAGCGGGAGACGGAAAGACCCAGTACTTC. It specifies CASSEGLAGDGKTQYF.

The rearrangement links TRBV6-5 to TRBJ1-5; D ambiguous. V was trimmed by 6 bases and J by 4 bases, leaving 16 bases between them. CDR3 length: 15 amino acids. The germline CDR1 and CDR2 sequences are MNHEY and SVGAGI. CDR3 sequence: CASSLTEKGNQPQHF. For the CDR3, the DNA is TGTGCCAGCAGCCTCACGGAAAAGGGTAATCAGCCCCAGCATTTT.

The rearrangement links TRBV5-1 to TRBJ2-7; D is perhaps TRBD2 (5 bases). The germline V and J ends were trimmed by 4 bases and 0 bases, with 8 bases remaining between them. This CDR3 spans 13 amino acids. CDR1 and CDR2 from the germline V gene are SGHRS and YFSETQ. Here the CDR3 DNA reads TGCGCCAGCAGCCCGGGGAGCTCCTACGAGCAGTACTTC. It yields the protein CASSPGSSYEQYF.

CDR3 protein: CASSQDHRNTEAFF. In DNA, the CDR3 is TGTGCCAGCAGCCAAGATCATAGAAACACTGAAGCTTTCTTT. The rearrangement joins TRBV3-1 (or the pseudogene TRBV3-2) to TRBJ1-1; D not certain. CDR1 is LGHDT, CDR2 YNNKEL, per germline (reference sequence). V lost 0 bases, J lost 2 bases, and 7 bases lay in between. This CDR3 is built from 14 residues.

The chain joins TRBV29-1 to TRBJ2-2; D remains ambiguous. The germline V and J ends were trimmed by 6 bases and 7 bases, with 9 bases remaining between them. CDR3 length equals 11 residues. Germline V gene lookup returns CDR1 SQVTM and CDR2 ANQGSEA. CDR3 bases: TGCAGCGTGGGCGACCGCGGGGAGCTGTTTTTT. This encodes CSVGDRGELFF.

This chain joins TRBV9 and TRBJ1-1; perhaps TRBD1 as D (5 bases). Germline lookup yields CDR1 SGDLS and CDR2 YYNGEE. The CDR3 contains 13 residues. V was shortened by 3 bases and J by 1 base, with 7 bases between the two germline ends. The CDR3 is CASSEGPNTEAFF. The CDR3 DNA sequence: TGTGCCAGCAGCGAGGGGCCGAACACTGAAGCTTTCTTT.

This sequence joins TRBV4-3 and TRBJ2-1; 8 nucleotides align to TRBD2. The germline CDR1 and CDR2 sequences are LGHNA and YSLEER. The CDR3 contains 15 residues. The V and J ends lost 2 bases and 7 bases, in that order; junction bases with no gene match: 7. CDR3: CASSQSSGFLNEQFF. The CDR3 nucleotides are TGCGCCAGCAGCCAATCTAGCGGGTTTTTGAATGAGCAGTTCTTC.

The chain's CDR3 is CASSLMGGGSNGYTF. CDR3 nucleotide sequence: TGTGCCAGCAGCTTAATGGGGGGCGGGTCCAATGGCTACACCTTC. V gene TRBV7-2 combines with J gene TRBJ1-2; D is perhaps TRBD1 (6 bases). CDR1 SGHTA and CDR2 FQGNSA come from the germline V gene. V was trimmed by 2 bases and J by 6 bases, leaving 16 bases between them. The CDR3 extends over 15 amino acids.

The CDR3 region has the DNA TGTGCCAGCAGTTTAGCGGCAGGGGGCCTGGGAGATACGCAGTATTTT. It translates to CASSLAAGGLGDTQYF. The chain carries TRBV27 and TRBJ2-3, with 8 bases fitting TRBD1. After removal of 2 bases from V and 5 bases from J, the junction contained 9 bases not matched to a gene. This CDR3 spans 16 amino acids. Germline V lookup: CDR1 MNHEY, CDR2 SMNVEV (reference sequence).

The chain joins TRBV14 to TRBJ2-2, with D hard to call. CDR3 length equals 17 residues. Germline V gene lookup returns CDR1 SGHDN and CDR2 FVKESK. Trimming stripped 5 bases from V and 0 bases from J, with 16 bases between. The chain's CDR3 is CASSDYTISPNTGELFF. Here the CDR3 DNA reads TGTGCCAGCAGCGATTATACTATCTCGCCGAACACCGGGGAGCTGTTTTTT. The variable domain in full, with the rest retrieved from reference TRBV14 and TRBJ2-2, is EAGVTQFPSHSVIEKGQTVTLRCDPISGHDNLYWYRRVMGKEIKFLLHFVKESKQDESGMPNNRFLAERTGGTYSTLKVQPAELEDSGVYFCASSDYTISPNTGELFFGEGSRLTVL.

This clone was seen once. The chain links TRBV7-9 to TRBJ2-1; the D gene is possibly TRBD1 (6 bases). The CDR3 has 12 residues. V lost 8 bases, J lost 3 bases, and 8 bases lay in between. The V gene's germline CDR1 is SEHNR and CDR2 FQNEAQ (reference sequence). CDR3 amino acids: CASGTLYNEQFF. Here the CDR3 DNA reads TGTGCCAGCGGGACACTCTACAATGAGCAGTTCTTC.

The CDR3: CASSGTSGNNEQFF. Written as DNA, the CDR3 is TGTGCCAGCAGCGGTACTAGCGGGAACAATGAGCAGTTCTTC. The rearrangement links TRBV9 to TRBJ2-1; 10 bases are shared with TRBD2. V gave up 3 bases and J gave up 5 bases; unmatched junction bases: 2. Germline CDR1 reads SGDLS; CDR2 reads YYNGEE. The CDR3 covers 14 residues.

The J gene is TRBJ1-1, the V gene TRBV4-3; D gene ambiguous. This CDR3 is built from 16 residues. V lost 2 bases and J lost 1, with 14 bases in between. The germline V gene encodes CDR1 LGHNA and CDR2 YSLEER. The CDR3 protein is CASSQMSERTNTEAFF. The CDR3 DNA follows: TGCGCCAGCAGCCAAATGTCGGAAAGGACGAACACTGAAGCTTTCTTT.

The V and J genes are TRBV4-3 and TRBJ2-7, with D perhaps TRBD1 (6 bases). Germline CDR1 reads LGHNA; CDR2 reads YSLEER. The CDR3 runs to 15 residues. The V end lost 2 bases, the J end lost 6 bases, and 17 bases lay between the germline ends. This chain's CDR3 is CASSQNVQGSVEQYF. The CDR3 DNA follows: TGCGCCAGCAGCCAAAACGTACAGGGCTCGGTCGAGCAGTACTTC.

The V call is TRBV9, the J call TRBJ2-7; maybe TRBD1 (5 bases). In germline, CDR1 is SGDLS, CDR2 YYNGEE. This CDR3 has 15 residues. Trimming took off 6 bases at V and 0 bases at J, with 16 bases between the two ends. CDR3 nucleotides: TGTGCCAGCACTCCTGGGGCCGAGAGCTCCTACGAGCAGTACTTC. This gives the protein CASTPGAESSYEQYF.

Here the CDR3 reads CASSPRTVNTEAFF. The CDR3 nucleotides read TGCGCCAGCAGCCCTAGGACAGTGAACACTGAAGCTTTCTTT. V is TRBV5-1 and J is TRBJ1-1, with D tentatively TRBD1 (6 bases). Trimming took off 4 bases at V and 0 bases at J, with 10 bases between the two ends. This CDR3 region has 14 residues. CDR1 and CDR2 from the germline V gene are SGHRS and YFSETQ.

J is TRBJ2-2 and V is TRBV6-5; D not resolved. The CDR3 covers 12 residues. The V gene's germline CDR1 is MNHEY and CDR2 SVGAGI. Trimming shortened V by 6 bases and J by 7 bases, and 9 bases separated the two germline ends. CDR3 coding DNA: TGTGCCAGCAGGATGAGTCACGGGGAGCTGTTTTTT. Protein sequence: CASRMSHGELFF.

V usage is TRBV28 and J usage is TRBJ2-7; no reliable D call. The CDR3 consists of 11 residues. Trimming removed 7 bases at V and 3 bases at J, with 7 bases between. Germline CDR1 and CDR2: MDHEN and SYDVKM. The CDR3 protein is CASISNYEQYF. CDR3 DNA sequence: TGTGCCAGCATCTCCAACTACGAGCAGTACTTC.

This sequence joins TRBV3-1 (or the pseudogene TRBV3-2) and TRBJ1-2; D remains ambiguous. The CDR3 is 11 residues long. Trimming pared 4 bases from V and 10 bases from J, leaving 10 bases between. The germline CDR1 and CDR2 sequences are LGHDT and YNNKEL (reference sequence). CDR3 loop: CASSRERSYTF. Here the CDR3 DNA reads TGTGCCAGCAGCCGAGAGAGATCCTACACCTTC.

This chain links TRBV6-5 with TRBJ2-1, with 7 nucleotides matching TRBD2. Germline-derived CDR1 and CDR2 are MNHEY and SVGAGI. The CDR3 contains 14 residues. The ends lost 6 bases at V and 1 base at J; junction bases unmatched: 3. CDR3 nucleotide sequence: TGTGCCAGCAGGCCGGGAGGTTCCTACAATGAGCAGTTCTTC. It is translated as CASRPGGSYNEQFF.

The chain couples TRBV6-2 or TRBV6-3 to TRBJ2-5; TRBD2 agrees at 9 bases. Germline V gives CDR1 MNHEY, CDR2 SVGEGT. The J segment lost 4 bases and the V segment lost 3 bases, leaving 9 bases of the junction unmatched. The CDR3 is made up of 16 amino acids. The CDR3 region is CASSYPASGNPETQYF. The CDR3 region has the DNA TGTGCCAGCAGTTATCCGGCTAGCGGGAACCCAGAGACCCAGTACTTC.

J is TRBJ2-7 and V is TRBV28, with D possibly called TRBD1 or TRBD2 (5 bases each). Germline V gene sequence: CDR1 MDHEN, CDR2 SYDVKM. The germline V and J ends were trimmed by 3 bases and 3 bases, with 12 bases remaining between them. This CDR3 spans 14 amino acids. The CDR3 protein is CASSLRGVDYEQYF. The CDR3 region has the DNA TGTGCCAGCAGTTTGAGGGGCGTTGACTACGAGCAGTACTTC.

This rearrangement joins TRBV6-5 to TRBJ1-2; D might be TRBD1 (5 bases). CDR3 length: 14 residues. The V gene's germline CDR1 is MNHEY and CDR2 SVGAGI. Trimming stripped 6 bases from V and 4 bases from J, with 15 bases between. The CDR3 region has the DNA TGTGCCAGCAGCTCCAGCAGGGTTGCCTATGGCTACACCTTC. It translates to CASSSSRVAYGYTF.

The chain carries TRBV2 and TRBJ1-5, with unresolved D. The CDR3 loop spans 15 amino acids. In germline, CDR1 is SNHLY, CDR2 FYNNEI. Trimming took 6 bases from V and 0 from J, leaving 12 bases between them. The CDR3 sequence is CASSPVDGSNQPQHF. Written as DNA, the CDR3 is TGTGCCAGCAGCCCTGTCGACGGTAGCAATCAGCCCCAGCATTTT.

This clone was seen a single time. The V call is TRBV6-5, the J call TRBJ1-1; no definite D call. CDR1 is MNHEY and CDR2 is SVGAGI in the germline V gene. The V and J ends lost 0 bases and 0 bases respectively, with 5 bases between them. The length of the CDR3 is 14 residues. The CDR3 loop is CASSYSPMNTEAFF. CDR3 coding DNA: TGTGCCAGCAGTTACTCCCCCATGAACACTGAAGCTTTCTTT.